The next 16 T cell receptor beta chains were all read from a single sample in a study of blood T cell repertoires in COVID-19 (TCRdb year 2020). The method was the immunoSEQ multiplex PCR assay. TCRdb stores this immuneACCESS table with in-frame sequences only. Part of the clones is absent; in the studies checked, under half of the shortfall reflects unresolved V genes, and no reason is known for the rest. In this sample the table shows roughly 41,000 clones, approximately 83% of which occur a single time. The biggest ten clones account for 15% to 18% of the sample. Sequencing was carried out using peripheral blood. These TCRs come from a human donor in a cohort sampled during active COVID-19. The donor label of this sample is uncertain.

This chain connects TRBV12-3 or TRBV12-4 to TRBJ2-7, with no clear D. This CDR3 has 13 amino acids. The V gene lost 6 bases and the J gene lost 7 bases, with 16 bases spanning the gap. The CDR3 protein is CASSLRPTGEQYF. CDR3 nucleotides: TGTGCCAGCAGCCTCAGGCCAACTGGGGAGCAGTACTTC.

The gene calls are TRBV28 and TRBJ1-3; 11 bases map to TRBD1. The V segment lost 8 bases and the J segment 3 bases; nucleotides outside the gene matches: 9. The germline V gene has CDR1 MDHEN and CDR2 SYDVKM. The CDR3 loop spans 16 amino acids. DNA for the CDR3: TGTGCCAGCGTAAGGTCCGGGACAGGGGGTGGAAACACCATATATTTT. As protein: CASVRSGTGGGNTIYF.

The chain recombines TRBV12-3 or TRBV12-4 with TRBJ2-3; D remains ambiguous. Trimming removed 3 bases from V and 6 bases from J, with 10 bases in between. There are 13 residues in the CDR3. The CDR3 region has the DNA TGTGCCAGCAGTTTGTCAGAAACGGATACGCAGTATTTT. Its protein is CASSLSETDTQYF.

The chain has TRBV5-5 and TRBJ2-2, with D possibly matching TRBD1 (6 bases). The V gene's germline CDR1 is SGHKS and CDR2 YYEKEE (reference sequence). Trimming removed 6 bases from V and 0 bases from J, with 21 bases in between. The CDR3 length is 18 residues. The CDR3 reads CASTPGPGEYANTGELFF. CDR3 DNA sequence: TGTGCCAGCACCCCGGGCCCAGGGGAGTACGCGAACACCGGGGAGCTGTTTTTT.

The chain combines TRBV6-6 with TRBJ1-1; the D gene is possibly TRBD1 (6 bases). Trimming removed 5 bases at V and 1 base at J, with 11 bases between. CDR3 length: 14 amino acids. CDR1 is MNHNY, CDR2 SVGAGI, per germline (reference sequence). In DNA, the CDR3 is TGTGCCAGCAGTGTTTCGGACAGGAACACTGAAGCTTTCTTT. Translated: CASSVSDRNTEAFF.

The chain links TRBV27 to TRBJ2-7; 7 positions agree with TRBD1. CDR3 length: 15 amino acids. The J segment lost 3 bases and the V segment lost 5 bases, leaving 10 bases of the junction unmatched. Germline loops: CDR1 MNHEY, CDR2 SMNVEV (reference sequence). The CDR3 sequence: CASSGIGDSGYEQYF. The CDR3 DNA is TGTGCCAGCAGTGGCATTGGGGACAGCGGCTACGAGCAGTACTTC.

This clone was observed a single time. The chain recombines TRBV24-1 with TRBJ1-2; 8 bases map to TRBD1. The CDR3 extends over 13 amino acids. Trimming removed 6 bases from V and 5 bases from J; junction bases left unmatched: 4. The germline V gene encodes CDR1 KGHDR and CDR2 SFDVKD. CDR3 sequence: CATSRTGLYGYTF. CDR3 bases: TGTGCCACCAGTCGGACAGGGCTATATGGCTACACCTTC.

This rearrangement joins TRBV7-6 to TRBJ2-7, with D perhaps TRBD1 (5 bases). CDR3 length equals 12 residues. The germline V and J ends were trimmed by 3 bases and 5 bases, with 8 bases remaining between them. Looked up from germline, CDR1 is SGHVS and CDR2 is FNYEAQ. The CDR3 loop reads CASSFAGNEQYF. CDR3 coding DNA: TGTGCCAGCAGCTTTGCAGGGAACGAGCAGTACTTC.

This clone was recorded a few times. The chain recombines TRBV4-1 with TRBJ2-2; D not resolved. Deletions cut 0 bases from V and 6 bases from J, with 11 bases between. The V gene's germline CDR1 is MGHRA and CDR2 YSYEKL. The CDR3 length is 15 residues. DNA for the CDR3: TGCGCCAGCAGCCAAGAGGTGACCAGGCCCGGGGAGCTGTTTTTT. Protein: CASSQEVTRPGELFF.

The gene calls are TRBV7-6 and TRBJ1-6; weak D call: TRBD1 (6 bases). This CDR3 has 16 residues. From germline, CDR1 is SGHVS and CDR2 FNYEAQ. V was trimmed by 5 bases and J by 1 base, leaving 12 bases between them. In DNA, the CDR3 is TGTGCCAGCAGCATGGAACAGGGATCCTATAATTCACCCCTCCACTTT. This encodes CASSMEQGSYNSPLHF.

The chain couples TRBV11-2 to TRBJ2-1, with 7 bases that match TRBD1. The CDR3 runs 13 residues. Trimming took 4 bases from V and 4 from J; bases not matched to a gene: 1. Germline-derived CDR1 and CDR2 are SGHAT and FQNNGV. In DNA, the CDR3 is TGTGCCAGCAGCTCGACAGGGTACAATGAGCAGTTCTTC. Amino acid sequence: CASSSTGYNEQFF.

The gene calls are TRBV25-1 and TRBJ1-1, with 7 bases identical to TRBD1. The CDR3 totals 14 residues. Trimming cost V 4 bases and J 4 bases; bases outside gene matches: 6. Per germline, CDR1 MGHDK and CDR2 SYGVNS. DNA of the CDR3: TGTGCCAGCAGTGCCAGACAGGGCGTCACTGAAGCTTTCTTT. Translating it yields CASSARQGVTEAFF.

The chain carries TRBV9 and TRBJ2-7; TRBD2 might be the D (5 bases). CDR3 length: 15 residues. Germline CDR1 reads SGDLS; CDR2 reads YYNGEE. V was pared by 0 bases and J by 5 bases, with 15 bases between. CDR3 loop: CASSVGTGPVDEQYF. The CDR3 DNA reads as TGTGCCAGCAGCGTAGGGACTGGCCCAGTGGACGAGCAGTACTTC.

J is TRBJ1-5 and V is TRBV2, with a weak D call TRBD1 (5 bases). V lost 8 bases and J lost 1, with 15 bases in between. The germline V gene has CDR1 SNHLY and CDR2 FYNNEI. This CDR3 has 15 amino acids. The CDR3 sequence is CASVGGRGSNQPQHF. The DNA of the CDR3 is TGTGCCAGCGTGGGAGGGCGGGGGAGCAATCAGCCCCAGCATTTT.

V usage is TRBV7-6 and J usage is TRBJ2-2, with 7 bases fitting TRBD1. The germline V gene has CDR1 SGHVS and CDR2 FNYEAQ. The CDR3 is 16 amino acids. With V trimmed by 4 bases and J by 5 bases, 10 bases remained unmatched. The CDR3 is CASSSATGRSTGELFF. CDR3 DNA sequence: TGTGCCAGCAGCTCCGCGACAGGGAGATCGACCGGGGAGCTGTTTTTT. Looking up the rest from reference TRBV7-6 and TRBJ2-2 gives the full variable domain: GAGVSQSPRYKVTKRGQDVALRCDPISGHVSLYWYRQALGQGPEFLTYFNYEAQQDKSGLPNDRFSAERPEGSISTLTIQRTEQRDSAMYRCASSSATGRSTGELFFGEGSRLTVL.

V and J are TRBV7-3 and TRBJ2-3, with 8 bases matching TRBD1. Germline values: CDR1 SGHTA, CDR2 FQGTGA. V gave up 4 bases and J gave up 6 bases; unmatched junction bases: 6. CDR3 length equals 14 residues. In DNA, the CDR3 is TGTGCCAGCAGCTCCGGACAGGGCGGGGATACGCAGTATTTT. Protein product: CASSSGQGGDTQYF.